This section outlines one T cell receptor (beta chain) sequence together with its context. Its specificity is unknown. The data originate from a study of T cell repertoires in cytomegalovirus infection. Study details: As its CMV epitopes, the study selected recently identified HLA-C-restricted and well-studied HLA-B-restricted targets. A matching HLA type, together with CMV infection, was signaled by public TCR beta signatures.

The CDR3 has 17 amino acids. Germline V gene lookup returns CDR1 MNHEY and CDR2 SVGEGT. V was clipped by 8 bases and J by 5 bases, with 28 bases between them. General study findings and limits: CMV carriers having the relevant HLA were flagged by cumulative public TCR beta family frequency. HLA-C-restricted TCR beta clonotypes specific for CMV led the ex vivo response.

Each CDR3 protein gets one entry after TCRdb re-called the reads with MiXCR. The sample carries approximately 260,000 distinct CDR3 sequences, roughly a fifth recorded once. The source of this sequence is a human donor in good health (CMV status not recorded). Some clones in this sample may be carry-over from other donors' samples. The gene calls are TRBV6-2 or TRBV6-3 and TRBJ2-7; D possibly corresponds to TRBD2 (5 bases). This specimen consisted of cultured PBMCs, obtained from culture after CMV antigen stimulation. The CDR3 sequence is CASRATTPRLGRNEQYF. The CDR3 DNA sequence: TGTGCCAGCCGAGCCACTACTCCGAGGCTGGGGAGAAACGAGCAGTACTTC.